The 14 T cell receptor beta chains presented below share a single source sample, sequenced in a study of CD8+CD57+ T cells in acquired aplastic anemia (dated by TCRdb to about 2018). Flow cytometry had shown CD8+CD57+ cell expansion in the patients selected for sequencing. The reads were generated on an Illumina HiSeq 2000. TCR beta VDJ combination and CDR3 sequence profiling used genomic DNA as the template. The public reads were run again by TCRdb, first through fastp at Q25 and then through MiXCR, and only productive beta chains were kept. CDR3 protein duplicates are merged, each entry listing the most common genes and DNA. For this sample the table gives 310,000 or so distinct CDR3 sequences, of which roughly 59% were detected only once. The ten largest make up 1.3% of the sample. Sequences were obtained from sorted CD4+, CD8+, or CD8+CD57+ T cells (not recorded which) from PBMCs. These receptors came from a human donor with aplastic anemia.

This clonotype was recorded once. This sequence joins TRBV7-3 and TRBJ2-1; D may match TRBD1 or TRBD2 (5 bases each). This CDR3 has 15 residues. Per the germline V gene, CDR1 is SGHTA and CDR2 is FQGTGA. V gave up 2 bases and J gave up 4 bases, with 12 bases separating them. CDR3 DNA sequence: TGTGCCAGCAGCTTATCCGGGGCTCTTTACAATGAGCAGTTCTTC. It translates to CASSLSGALYNEQFF. Filled out from reference TRBV7-3 and TRBJ2-1, the complete variable domain reads GAGVSQTPSNKVTEKGKYVELRCDPISGHTALYWYRQSLGQGPEFLIYFQGTGAADDSGLPNDRFFAVRPEGSVSTLKIQRTERGDSAVYLCASSLSGALYNEQFFGPGTRLTVL.

This rearrangement joins TRBV20-1 to TRBJ2-7; 11 positions match TRBD2. The V gene end was trimmed by 1 base and the J gene end by 4 bases; junction bases not matched to a gene: 6. The germline gives CDR1 DFQATT, CDR2 SNEGSKA (reference sequence). The CDR3 consists of 15 residues. CDR3 sequence reads: CSARGLAGGQYEQYF. The CDR3 region has the DNA TGCAGTGCTAGAGGGCTAGCGGGAGGTCAGTACGAGCAGTACTTC.

CDR3 sequence (DNA): TGTGCCAGCATTCCCCGGACAGGGGCCAATTCACCCCTCCACTTT. Its translation is CASIPRTGANSPLHF. The chain is built from TRBV2 and TRBJ1-6, with 9 bases that match TRBD1. V trimming: 7 bases; J trimming: 7 bases; junction bases outside the gene matches: 8. Germline values: CDR1 SNHLY, CDR2 FYNNEI. This CDR3 is built from 15 residues.

The table lists this clonotype with a count of one. Possible read error: a much larger clone is one base away. In this CDR3 the conserved last residue, phenylalanine or tryptophan, is missing, so a read error is likely. The chain recombines TRBV2 with TRBJ2-7; 7 bases are a match to TRBD2. V shed 6 bases, J shed 1 base, and the junction held 24 bases outside the gene matches. Germline V gene sequence: CDR1 SNHLY, CDR2 FYNNEI. The CDR3 runs to 20 residues. CDR3 coding DNA: TGTGCCAGCAGCTTATTGGCTTCTCGCGGGAGAACCTCTCTATCCTACGAGCAGTACTAC. Residues: CASSLLASRGRTSLSYEQYY.

The rearrangement uses TRBV7-9 and TRBJ1-1, with D perhaps matching TRBD1 (5 bases). Trimming stripped 3 bases from V and 6 bases from J, with 14 bases between. Germline loops: CDR1 SEHNR, CDR2 FQNEAQ (reference sequence). The CDR3 sequence is 14 residues long. The CDR3 loop is CASSFRTGDAEAFF. The CDR3 DNA reads as TGTGCCAGCAGCTTTCGGACGGGGGACGCTGAAGCTTTCTTT.

This chain uses TRBV6-1 with TRBJ2-1; 10 positions agree with TRBD2. J gave up 8 bases and V 2 bases, and 9 bases lay outside the gene matches. The CDR3 contains 16 residues. Germline V gene data show CDR1 as MNHNS and CDR2 as SASEGT. In nucleotides, the CDR3 is TGTGCCAGCAGTGAATTGGCTAGCGGGAGCAGCCATGAGCAGTTCTTC. The encoded protein is CASSELASGSSHEQFF.

This rearrangement joins TRBV6-5 to TRBJ1-2, with 8 bases that match TRBD1. The length of the CDR3 is 14 residues. The germline V gene has CDR1 MNHEY and CDR2 SVGAGI. V gave up 0 bases and J gave up 8 bases; unmatched junction bases: 5. Here the CDR3 DNA reads TGTGCCAGCAGTTACTCGAGGGCAGGGGGCGGCTACACCTTC. Translating gives CASSYSRAGGGYTF.

This clonotype showed up just a few times. V usage is TRBV6-5 and J usage is TRBJ1-1; no reliable D call. Germline CDR1 MNHEY, CDR2 SVGAGI. The CDR3 consists of 13 residues. Trimming removed 1 base from V and 1 base from J, with 4 bases in between. The CDR3 DNA follows: TGTGCCAGCAGTTACTTGGGGAACACTGAAGCTTTCTTT. Its protein is CASSYLGNTEAFF.

J is TRBJ1-1 and V is TRBV19; D is unresolved. The CDR3 is 14 residues long. CDR1 is LNHDA and CDR2 is SQIVND in the germline V gene (reference sequence). V gave up 3 bases and J gave up 2 bases, with 10 bases separating them. The CDR3 nucleotides are TGTGCCAGTAGTATCGGACTAGCTAACACTGAAGCTTTCTTT. Its translation: CASSIGLANTEAFF.

This sequence joins TRBV5-4 and TRBJ1-4; D may be TRBD1 (6 bases). Germline V gene lookup returns CDR1 SGHNT and CDR2 YYREEE (reference sequence). V shed 1 base and J shed 3 bases, with 13 bases lying between them. The CDR3 covers 16 residues. This CDR3 reads CASSLTTGSSNEKLFF. The CDR3, as DNA: TGTGCCAGCAGCTTGACTACAGGGTCTTCTAATGAAAAACTGTTTTTT. The whole variable domain, remainder taken from reference TRBV5-4 and TRBJ1-4, is ETGVTQSPTHLIKTRGQQVTLRCSSQSGHNTVSWYQQALGQGPQFIFQYYREEENGRGNFPPRFSGLQFPNYSSELNVNALELDDSALYLCASSLTTGSSNEKLFFGSGTQLSVL.

This clonotype was counted a few times. This chain joins TRBV10-3 and TRBJ2-1, with 9 bases lining up with TRBD2. The CDR3 runs 15 residues. From germline, CDR1 is ENHRY and CDR2 SYGVKD. The trim removed 3 bases at V and 8 bases at J, leaving 8 bases unmatched. The CDR3 here is CAISDPGRLADEQFF. The CDR3 DNA reads TGTGCCATCAGTGACCCCGGCCGACTAGCGGATGAGCAGTTCTTC.

This clonotype occurred a few times. The genes are TRBV10-3 and TRBJ2-5, with D perhaps matching TRBD1 (6 bases). The CDR3 extends over 14 amino acids. Germline CDR1 and CDR2: ENHRY and SYGVKD. The germline V and J ends were trimmed by 4 bases and 7 bases, with 16 bases remaining between them. The CDR3 is CAISGQKGEGTQYF. The CDR3, as DNA: TGTGCCATCAGTGGGCAGAAGGGGGAAGGGACCCAGTACTTC.

This rearrangement joins TRBV5-1 to TRBJ2-3, with TRBD2 matching 9 bases. V shed 2 bases, J shed 3 bases, and the junction held 1 base outside the gene matches. CDR1 and CDR2 from the germline V gene are SGHRS and YFSETQ. CDR3 size: 14 residues. The CDR3 DNA is TGCGCCAGCAGCTTTACTAGCGGGACAGATACGCAGTATTTT. This encodes CASSFTSGTDTQYF.

This clonotype occurred many times. The V call is TRBV4-2, the J call TRBJ1-1; D not certain. From germline, CDR1 is LGHNA and CDR2 YNFKEQ. There are 14 residues in the CDR3. The V end lost 0 bases, the J end lost 7 bases, and 12 bases lay between the germline ends. The CDR3 bases are TGTGCCAGCAGCCAAGATCTAGGGCAGAGTGAAGCTTTCTTT. Protein product: CASSQDLGQSEAFF.